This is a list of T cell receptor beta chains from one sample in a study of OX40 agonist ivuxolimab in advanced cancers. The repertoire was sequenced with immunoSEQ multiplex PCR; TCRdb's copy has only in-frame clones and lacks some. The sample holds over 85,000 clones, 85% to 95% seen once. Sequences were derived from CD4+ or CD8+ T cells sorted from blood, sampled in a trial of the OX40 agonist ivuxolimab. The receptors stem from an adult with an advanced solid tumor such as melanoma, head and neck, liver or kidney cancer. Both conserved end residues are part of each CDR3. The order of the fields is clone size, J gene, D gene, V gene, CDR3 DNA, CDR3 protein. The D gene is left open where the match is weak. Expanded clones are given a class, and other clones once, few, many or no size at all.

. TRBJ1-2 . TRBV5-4 TGTGCCAGCAGCTTTTACCAAAACTATGGCTACACCTTC CASSFYQNYGYTF
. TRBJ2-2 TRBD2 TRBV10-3 TGTGCCACCCTTCCACGGCTAGCGGGAGCTAGGGCCGGGGAGCTGTTTTTT CATLPRLAGARAGELFF
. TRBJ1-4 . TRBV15 TGTGCCACCAGCAGAGCCAGGACCGGGGGGTATGAAAAACTGTTTTTT CATSRARTGGYEKLFF
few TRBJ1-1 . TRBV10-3 TGTGCCATCAGGGGGGGGAGAAACACTGAAGCTTTCTTT CAIRGGRNTEAFF
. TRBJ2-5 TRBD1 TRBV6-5 TGTGCCAGCATCCACCCGGGACAGGGAAAGGAGACCCAGTACTTC CASIHPGQGKETQYF
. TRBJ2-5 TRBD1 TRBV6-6 TGTGCCAGTACTTCCCGGGACAGGGGAACAGAGACCCAGTACTTC CASTSRDRGTETQYF
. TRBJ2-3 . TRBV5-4 TGTGCCAGCAGCTTCTTGGGACCTAGCACAGATACGCAGTATTTT CASSFLGPSTDTQYF
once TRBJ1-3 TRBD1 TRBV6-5 TGTGCCAGCAGCACAGGGACAGGGACCGGAAACACCATATATTTT CASSTGTGTGNTIYF
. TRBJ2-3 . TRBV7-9 TGTGCCAGCAGCTTAGAAAGAGGGGGGGCAATAGATACGCAGTATTTT CASSLERGGAIDTQYF
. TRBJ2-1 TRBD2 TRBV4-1 TGCGCCAGCAGCTGGCGGGGGGGCCAAAGGAATGAGCAGTTCTTC CASSWRGGQRNEQFF
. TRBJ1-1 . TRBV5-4 TGTGCCAGCAGCCCGGGGTGGGGTTCCTCCCCGATCACTGAAGCTTTCTTT CASSPGWGSSPITEAFF
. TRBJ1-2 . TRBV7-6 TGTGCCAGCAGCTTAGGGGGAGATGGCTACACCTTC CASSLGGDGYTF
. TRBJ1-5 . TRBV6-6 TGTGCCAGCAGTTACCCTACCCAGCCCCAGCATTTT CASSYPTQPQHF
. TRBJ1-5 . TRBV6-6 TGTGCCAGCAGTTACTCGGTCGGGTATACGCAGCCCCAGCATTTT CASSYSVGYTQPQHF
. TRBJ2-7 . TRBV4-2 TGTGCCAGCAGCCAGACTCGATGGACGGTGTACGAGCAGTACTTC CASSQTRWTVYEQYF